This section outlines one T cell receptor beta chain sequence together with its context. TCRdb reanalysed the 5' RACE reads using MiXCR and keeps one entry per CDR3 protein. The top ten clones hold approximately 16% of a sample with 300,000 to 450,000 distinct CDR3 sequences, 6.2% of them seen once. This specimen comes from a study of T cells after yellow fever vaccination. The V end lost 1 base, the J end lost 8 bases, and 12 bases lay between the germline ends. The CDR3 spans 14 residues. The rearrangement links TRBV12-3 or TRBV12-4 to TRBJ2-1; possible D gene TRBD1, 6 bases. This specimen consisted of PBMCs, obtained 5 days after the yellow fever booster vaccination. This clonotype was sampled from a man aged 30 to 39 who received the YFV17D yellow fever vaccine. The CDR3 nucleotides are TGTGCCAGCAGTTTAGGTCAGGGGAAACATGAGCAGTTCTTC. Its protein is CASSLGQGKHEQFF.